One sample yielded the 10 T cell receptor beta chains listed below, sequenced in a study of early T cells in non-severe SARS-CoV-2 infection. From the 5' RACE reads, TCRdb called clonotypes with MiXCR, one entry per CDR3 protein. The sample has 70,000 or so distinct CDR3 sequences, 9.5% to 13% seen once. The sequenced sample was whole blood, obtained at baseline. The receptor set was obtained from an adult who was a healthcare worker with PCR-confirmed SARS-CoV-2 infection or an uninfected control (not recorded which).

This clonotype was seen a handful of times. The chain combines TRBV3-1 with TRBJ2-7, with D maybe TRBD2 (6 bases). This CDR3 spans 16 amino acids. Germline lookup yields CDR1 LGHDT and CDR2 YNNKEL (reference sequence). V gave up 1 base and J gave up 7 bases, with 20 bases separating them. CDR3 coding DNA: TGTGCCAGCAGCCAAGCCTCCCGTAGGGGAGGCGCGGAGCAGTACTTC. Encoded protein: CASSQASRRGGAEQYF.

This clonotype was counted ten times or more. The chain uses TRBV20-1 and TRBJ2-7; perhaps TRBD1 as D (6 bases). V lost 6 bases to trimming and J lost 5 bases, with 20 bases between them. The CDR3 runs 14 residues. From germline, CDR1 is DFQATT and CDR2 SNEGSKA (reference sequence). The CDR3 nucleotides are TGCAGTGCGTCGGGACATTCCGATGAGGACGAGCAGTACTTC. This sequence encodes CSASGHSDEDEQYF.

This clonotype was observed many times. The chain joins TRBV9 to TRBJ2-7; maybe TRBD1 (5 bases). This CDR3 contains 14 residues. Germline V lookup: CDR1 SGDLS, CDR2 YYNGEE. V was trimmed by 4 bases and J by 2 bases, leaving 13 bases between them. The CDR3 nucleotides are TGTGCCAGCAGCCCTCGGGCAGGGCCCTACGAGCAGTACTTC. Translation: CASSPRAGPYEQYF.

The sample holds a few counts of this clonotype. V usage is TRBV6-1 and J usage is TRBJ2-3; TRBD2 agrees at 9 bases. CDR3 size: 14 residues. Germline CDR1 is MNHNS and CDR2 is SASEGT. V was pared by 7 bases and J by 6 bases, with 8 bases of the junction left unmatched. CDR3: CASMASGAPDTQYF. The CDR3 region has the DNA TGTGCCAGCATGGCTAGCGGGGCTCCGGATACGCAGTATTTT.

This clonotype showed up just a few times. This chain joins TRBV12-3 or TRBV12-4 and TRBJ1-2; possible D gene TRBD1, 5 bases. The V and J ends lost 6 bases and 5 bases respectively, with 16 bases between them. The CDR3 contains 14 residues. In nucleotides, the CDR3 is TGTGCCAGCAGCCGGGACGCCGGGAGGTATGGCTACACCTTC. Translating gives CASSRDAGRYGYTF.

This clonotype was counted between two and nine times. CDR3 protein: CASSYSRQVDTEAFF. The CDR3 DNA follows: TGTGCCAGCAGTTACTCGAGGCAGGTGGACACTGAAGCTTTCTTT. The rearrangement links TRBV6-2 or TRBV6-3 to TRBJ1-1, with unresolved D. There are 15 residues in the CDR3. V shed 0 bases and J shed 3 bases, with 11 bases lying between them. Germline V gives CDR1 MNHEY, CDR2 SVGEGT.

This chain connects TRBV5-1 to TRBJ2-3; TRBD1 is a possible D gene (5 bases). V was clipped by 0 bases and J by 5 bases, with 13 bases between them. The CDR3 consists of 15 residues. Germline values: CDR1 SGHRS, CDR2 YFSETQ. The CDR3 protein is CASSLAQAPGDTQYF. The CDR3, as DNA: TGCGCCAGCAGCTTGGCACAGGCCCCCGGAGATACGCAGTATTTT. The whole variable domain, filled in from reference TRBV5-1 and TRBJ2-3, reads KAGVTQTPRYLIKTRGQQVTLSCSPISGHRSVSWYQQTPGQGLQFLFEYFSETQRNKGNFPGRFSGRQFSNSRSEMNVSTLELGDSALYLCASSLAQAPGDTQYFGPGTRLTVL.

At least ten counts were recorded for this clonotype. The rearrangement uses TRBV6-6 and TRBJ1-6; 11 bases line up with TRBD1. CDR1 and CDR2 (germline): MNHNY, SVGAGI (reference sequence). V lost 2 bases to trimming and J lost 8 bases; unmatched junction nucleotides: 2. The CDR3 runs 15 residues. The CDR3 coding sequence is TGTGCCAGCAGTTACGGGGGACAGGGGGATTCACCCCTCCACTTT. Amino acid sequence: CASSYGGQGDSPLHF.

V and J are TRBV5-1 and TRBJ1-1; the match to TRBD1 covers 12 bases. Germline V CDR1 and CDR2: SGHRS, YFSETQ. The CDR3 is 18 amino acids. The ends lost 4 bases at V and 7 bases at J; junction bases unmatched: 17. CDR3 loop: CASSPGKYPGQGADEAFF. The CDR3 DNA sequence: TGCGCCAGCAGCCCGGGAAAATATCCGGGACAGGGGGCAGATGAAGCTTTCTTT.

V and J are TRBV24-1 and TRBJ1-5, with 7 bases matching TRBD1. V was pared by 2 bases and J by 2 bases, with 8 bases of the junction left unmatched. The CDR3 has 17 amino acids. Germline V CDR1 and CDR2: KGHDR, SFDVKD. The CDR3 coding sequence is TGTGCCACCAGTGATTCGGACAGGCCAAAGGGCAATCAGCCCCAGCATTTT. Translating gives CATSDSDRPKGNQPQHF.